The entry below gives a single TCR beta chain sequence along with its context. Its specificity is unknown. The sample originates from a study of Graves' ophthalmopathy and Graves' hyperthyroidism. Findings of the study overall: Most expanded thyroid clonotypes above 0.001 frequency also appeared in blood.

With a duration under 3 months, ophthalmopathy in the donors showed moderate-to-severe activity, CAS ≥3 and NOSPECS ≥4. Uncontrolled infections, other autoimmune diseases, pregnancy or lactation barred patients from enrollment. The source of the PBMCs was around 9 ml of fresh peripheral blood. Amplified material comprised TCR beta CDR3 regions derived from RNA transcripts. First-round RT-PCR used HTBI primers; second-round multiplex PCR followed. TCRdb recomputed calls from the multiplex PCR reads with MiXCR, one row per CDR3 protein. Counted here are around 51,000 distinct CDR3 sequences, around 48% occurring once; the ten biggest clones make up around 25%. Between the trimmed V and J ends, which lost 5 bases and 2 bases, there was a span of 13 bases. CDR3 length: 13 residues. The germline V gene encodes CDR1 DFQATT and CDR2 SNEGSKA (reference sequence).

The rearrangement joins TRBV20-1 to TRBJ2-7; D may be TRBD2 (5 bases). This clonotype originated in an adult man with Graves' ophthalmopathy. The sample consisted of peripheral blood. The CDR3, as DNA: TGCAGTGCTGCCCGGAGCGGCACCTACGAGCAGTACTTC. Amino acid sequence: CSAARSGTYEQYF.